The 28 T cell receptor beta chains below were found in one sample sequenced in a study of cytomegalovirus exposure and HLA in healthy donors. The PCR had 60 Vbeta and 13 Jbeta primers. Clones were read by immunoSEQ multiplex PCR, and TCRdb kept only the in-frame ones, dropping some. The sample has hundreds of thousands of clones; roughly 89% are singletons. The sequenced sample consisted of PBMCs. The receptors here all came from a woman aged 18-29 years in good health and CMV-seronegative.

Written as DNA, the CDR3 is TGTGCCAGCAGCCGCGGGACAGAAACTAATTCCTATGGCTACACCTTC. It specifies CASSRGTETNSYGYTF. V is TRBV5-8 and J is TRBJ1-2; 7 bases match TRBD1. Germline V gene sequence: CDR1 SGHTS, CDR2 YDEGEE. This CDR3 comprises 16 residues. V lost 4 bases to trimming and J lost 4 bases; unmatched junction nucleotides: 13.

The chain uses TRBV11-3 and TRBJ2-6; D is possibly TRBD2 (5 bases). Trimming left V 5 bases short and J 13 bases short, with 12 bases between. The CDR3 length is 12 residues. Per the germline V gene, CDR1 is SGHNT and CDR2 is YENEEA. CDR3 loop: CASSLNSGVLTF. As DNA, the CDR3 is TGTGCCAGCAGCCTTAATTCGGGGGTCCTGACTTTC. Using reference TRBV11-3 and TRBJ2-6 for the parts outside the CDR3, the full variable domain is EAGVVQSPRYKIIEKKQPVAFWCNPISGHNTLYWYLQNLGQGPELLIRYENEEAVDDSQLPKDRFSAERLKGVDSTLKIQPAELGDSAVYLCASSLNSGVLTFGAGSRLTVL.

The V and J genes are TRBV9 and TRBJ2-2; TRBD1 matches at 7 bases. The CDR3 covers 17 residues. Germline V gene data show CDR1 as SGDLS and CDR2 as YYNGEE. The V and J ends lost 3 bases and 2 bases, in that order; junction bases with no gene match: 10. The CDR3 spells CASSAVRDRDNTGELFF. Written as DNA, the CDR3 is TGTGCCAGCAGCGCAGTCCGGGACAGAGATAACACCGGGGAGCTGTTTTTT.

The CDR3 protein is CASSYDRKNEKLFF. DNA for the CDR3: TGTGCCAGCAGTTACGACAGGAAAAATGAAAAACTGTTTTTT. The rearrangement uses TRBV6-5 and TRBJ1-4, with TRBD1 as a possible D gene (6 bases). Germline values: CDR1 MNHEY, CDR2 SVGAGI. The CDR3 loop spans 14 amino acids. Deletions cut 2 bases from V and 5 bases from J, with 9 bases between.

J is TRBJ2-7 and V is TRBV19; TRBD1 matches 8 bases. CDR3 length: 15 residues. Losses at the gene ends were 7 bases for V and 2 bases for J; bases not matched to a gene: 10. CDR1 LNHDA and CDR2 SQIVND come from the germline V gene (reference sequence). CDR3 sequence reads: CASTPRTGSPYEQYF. The CDR3, as DNA: TGTGCCAGTACCCCGAGGACAGGGAGCCCCTACGAGCAGTACTTC.

The count of this clone is one. CDR3 residues: CASQGQGYTEAFF. The CDR3 DNA follows: TGTGCCAGCCAGGGACAGGGATACACTGAAGCTTTCTTT. The chain carries TRBV2 and TRBJ1-1; TRBD1 matches at 9 bases. From germline, CDR1 is SNHLY and CDR2 FYNNEI. Trimming removed 8 bases from V and 3 bases from J; junction bases left unmatched: 4. This CDR3 has 13 residues.

The chain recombines TRBV11-2 with TRBJ2-1; D ambiguous. The length of the CDR3 is 13 residues. Germline CDR1 is SGHAT and CDR2 is FQNNGV. V was trimmed by 0 bases and J by 9 bases, leaving 9 bases between them. The CDR3 nucleotides are TGTGCCAGCAGCTTAGATTACGGTTTTGAGCAGTTCTTC. It is translated as CASSLDYGFEQFF.

This clone was seen a few times. At the DNA level, this CDR3 is encoded by other sequences in the same sample as well. The CDR3, as DNA: TGTGCCAGCAGCGTAGCCCCGGGGGGGACGGAGGCTTTCTTT. This encodes CASSVAPGGTEAFF. The rearrangement links TRBV9 to TRBJ1-1, with D possibly matching TRBD1 (5 bases). The CDR3 runs to 14 residues. Germline assignment: CDR1 SGDLS and CDR2 YYNGEE. Between the trimmed V and J ends, which lost 0 bases and 11 bases, there was a span of 17 bases. The full variable domain, in which reference TRBV9 and TRBJ1-1 provide the parts outside the CDR3, is DSGVTQTPKHLITATGQRVTLRCSPRSGDLSVYWYQQSLDQGLQFLIQYYNGEERAKGNILERFSAQQFPDLHSELNLSSLELGDSALYFCASSVAPGGTEAFFGQGTRLTVV.

The chain recombines TRBV2 with TRBJ1-1, with D hard to call. This CDR3 region has 14 residues. V gave up 8 bases and J gave up 0 bases, with 13 bases separating them. Germline assignment: CDR1 SNHLY and CDR2 FYNNEI. CDR3 sequence: CASGFGVMNTEAFF. CDR3 coding DNA: TGTGCCAGCGGGTTCGGGGTTATGAACACTGAAGCTTTCTTT.

About this clone itself: This specimen includes other DNA sequences encoding the same CDR3. The chain employs TRBV14 and TRBJ1-6, with D uncertain. The CDR3 covers 15 residues. V was shortened by 3 bases and J by 5 bases, with 11 bases between the two germline ends. Per the germline V gene, CDR1 is SGHDN and CDR2 is FVKESK. CDR3 amino acids: CASSQISKDNSPLHF. DNA of the CDR3: TGTGCCAGCAGCCAGATCAGTAAAGATAATTCACCCCTCCACTTT.

The rearrangement uses TRBV5-1 and TRBJ2-1, with 11 bases aligning to TRBD2. CDR1 and CDR2 from the germline V gene are SGHRS and YFSETQ. V shed 5 bases, J shed 7 bases, and the junction held 11 bases outside the gene matches. The CDR3 loop spans 16 amino acids. For the CDR3, the DNA is TGCGCCAGCAGTCTTACTAGCGGGGGCCGTTGGAATGAGCAGTTCTTC. Protein: CASSLTSGGRWNEQFF.

This clone has a single count. The genes are TRBV11-2 and TRBJ2-5; D unclear. Trimming shortened V by 2 bases and J by 4 bases, and 5 bases separated the two germline ends. In germline, CDR1 is SGHAT, CDR2 FQNNGV. The length of the CDR3 is 12 residues. Written as DNA, the CDR3 is TGTGCCAGCAGCTTAAGTAGAGAGACCCAGTACTTC. It specifies CASSLSRETQYF.

The chain has TRBV2 and TRBJ2-3, with 7 nucleotides matching TRBD2. The ends lost 6 bases at V and 5 bases at J; junction bases unmatched: 17. Germline V gene sequence: CDR1 SNHLY, CDR2 FYNNEI. CDR3 length: 17 amino acids. The CDR3 loop is CASSGGKGISGGDTQYF. The CDR3 coding sequence is TGTGCCAGCAGCGGGGGGAAAGGGATTTCGGGGGGAGATACGCAGTATTTT.

The CDR3 nucleotides are TGTGCCAGCAGCAAAGGTCGGGACAGCGGATCAGATGAGCAGTTCTTC. Translated, it gives CASSKGRDSGSDEQFF. The chain recombines TRBV21-1 with TRBJ2-1; no check of the table's D call, TRBD1, against the DNA was made. TRBV21-1 is marked as a pseudogene. CDR3 size: 16 residues.

This clone came up once. The chain combines TRBV4-1 with TRBJ2-5, with TRBD2 matching over 8 bases. The DNA matches TRBJ2-7 better at its end, which makes the J call doubtful. This CDR3 is 16 amino acids long. Per germline, CDR1 MGHRA and CDR2 YSYEKL. CDR3 loop: CASSQDLNSGAYEQYF. CDR3 DNA sequence: TGCGCCAGCAGCCAAGATCTGAATAGCGGGGCCTACGAGCAGTACTTC.

This chain uses TRBV19 with TRBJ1-2, with 9 bases fitting TRBD1. CDR1 is LNHDA and CDR2 is SQIVND in the germline V gene (reference sequence). V was clipped by 8 bases and J by 6 bases; unmatched bases: 7. This CDR3 contains 13 residues. The CDR3 nucleotides read TGTGCCAGTGGACACAGGGGGCGAGATGGCTACACCTTC. It translates to CASGHRGRDGYTF.

V is TRBV4-2 and J is TRBJ1-3; possibly TRBD1 for D (5 bases). V gave up 2 bases and J gave up 0 bases, with 11 bases separating them. Looked up from germline, CDR1 is LGHNA and CDR2 is YNFKEQ. The CDR3 covers 16 residues. CDR3 sequence reads: CASSQPDRNSGNTIYF. In DNA, the CDR3 is TGTGCCAGCAGCCAACCTGACAGAAACTCTGGAAACACCATATATTTT.

About this clone: Additional DNA sequences in this sample encode the identical CDR3. The chain recombines TRBV7-6 with TRBJ2-3, with TRBD2 matching over 7 bases. The germline CDR1 and CDR2 sequences are SGHVS and FNYEAQ. V gave up 1 base and J gave up 2 bases; unmatched junction bases: 3. The CDR3 is 15 amino acids. The DNA of the CDR3 is TGTGCCAGCAGCTTAGGGGGGGGGAACACAGATACGCAGTATTTT. Amino acids: CASSLGGGNTDTQYF.

The rearrangement uses TRBV9 and TRBJ2-7; a weak D match, TRBD1 (5 bases). V lost 0 bases and J 2 bases, leaving 9 bases between the germline ends. The CDR3 length is 14 residues. CDR1 and CDR2 (germline): SGDLS, YYNGEE. The CDR3 region is CASSVVDSPYEQYF. The CDR3 DNA reads TGTGCCAGCAGCGTAGTTGACAGCCCCTACGAGCAGTACTTC.

The chain couples TRBV2 to TRBJ2-7; perhaps TRBD1 as D (6 bases). The V end lost 3 bases, the J end lost 7 bases, and 16 bases lay between the germline ends. Germline CDR1 reads SNHLY; CDR2 reads FYNNEI. This CDR3 has 14 amino acids. The CDR3 DNA reads as TGTGCCAGCAGTGATGTTCAGGGGAGAAGGGAGCAGTACTTC. It encodes CASSDVQGRREQYF.

This sequence joins TRBV5-6 and TRBJ2-1; 16 nucleotides line up with TRBD2. There are 19 residues in the CDR3. In germline, CDR1 is SGHDT, CDR2 YYEEEE. After removal of 4 bases from V and 2 bases from J, the junction contained 9 bases not matched to a gene. The CDR3 sequence: CASSPLGLAGGQAYNEQFF. In DNA form, the CDR3 reads TGTGCCAGCAGCCCCCTGGGACTAGCGGGGGGGCAGGCCTACAATGAGCAGTTCTTC.

V and J are TRBV9 and TRBJ1-3; 8 nucleotides agree with TRBD1. CDR3 length equals 15 residues. The V gene end was trimmed by 3 bases and the J gene end by 2 bases; junction bases not matched to a gene: 4. Germline-derived CDR1 and CDR2 are SGDLS and YYNGEE. DNA of the CDR3: TGTGCCAGCAGCGCGCAGGGGGCTCCTGGAAACACCATATATTTT. Encoded protein: CASSAQGAPGNTIYF. The full variable domain, its missing parts supplied by reference TRBV9 and TRBJ1-3, is DSGVTQTPKHLITATGQRVTLRCSPRSGDLSVYWYQQSLDQGLQFLIQYYNGEERAKGNILERFSAQQFPDLHSELNLSSLELGDSALYFCASSAQGAPGNTIYFGEGSWLTVV.

This chain joins TRBV2 and TRBJ2-1; 11 bases align to TRBD2. Losses at the gene ends were 2 bases for V and 3 bases for J; bases not matched to a gene: 12. The germline gives CDR1 SNHLY, CDR2 FYNNEI. This CDR3 spans 19 amino acids. CDR3 residues: CASSEPRGSGGASYNEQFF. The DNA for the CDR3 is TGTGCCAGCAGTGAACCCCGGGGTAGCGGGGGGGCAAGCTACAATGAGCAGTTCTTC.

This chain joins TRBV5-1 and TRBJ1-5, with 9 bases lining up with TRBD1. The trim removed 3 bases at V and 5 bases at J, leaving 0 bases unmatched. CDR1 and CDR2 from the germline V gene are SGHRS and YFSETQ. CDR3 length: 13 residues. The CDR3 DNA reads as TGCGCCAGCAGCTGGACAGGGGATCAGCCCCAGCATTTT. It is translated as CASSWTGDQPQHF.

The rearrangement links TRBV30 to TRBJ2-7; TRBD1 matches 10 bases. V gave up 2 bases and J gave up 4 bases; unmatched junction bases: 17. The CDR3 length is 18 residues. Per germline, CDR1 GTSNPN and CDR2 SVGIG (reference sequence). CDR3 DNA: TGTGCCTGGAGTTTTGTGACCCATCCGAGACAGGGGGCTTACGAGCAGTACTTC. Residues: CAWSFVTHPRQGAYEQYF.

This chain connects TRBV7-3 to TRBJ2-5; TRBD2 matches 8 bases. Germline V lookup: CDR1 SGHTA, CDR2 FQGTGA. The CDR3 has 14 residues. Trimming at V came to 8 bases and at J to 2 bases, leaving 7 bases not matched to a gene. The CDR3 coding sequence is TGTGCCAGCGGGTGGGGCGGGGGGCAAGAGACCCAGTACTTC. Protein product: CASGWGGGQETQYF.

This clone was counted a single time. The chain has TRBV28 and TRBJ1-4, with D perhaps matching TRBD1 (6 bases). The CDR3 has 16 amino acids. Germline values: CDR1 MDHEN, CDR2 SYDVKM. Trimming pared 6 bases from V and 4 bases from J, leaving 18 bases between. The CDR3 sequence: CASSSLQGHHNEKLFF. DNA of the CDR3: TGTGCCAGCAGCTCTTTACAGGGTCACCATAATGAAAAACTGTTTTTT.

The V call is TRBV6-6, the J call TRBJ1-2; unclear D gene. CDR3 length: 14 residues. The ends were cut back, 2 bases at V and 6 bases at J, with 13 bases in the middle. From germline, CDR1 is MNHNY and CDR2 SVGAGI (reference sequence). The DNA of the CDR3 is TGTGCCAGCAGTTACCCGGAGGAGCATCATGGCTACACCTTC. It translates to CASSYPEEHHGYTF.